Below, 8 T cell receptor beta chains from the same sample are listed, as sequenced in a study of cytomegalovirus exposure and HLA in healthy donors. In the PCR, 60 Vbeta and 13 Jbeta primers were used. Profiling relied on immunoSEQ multiplex PCR, and the TCRdb table lists in-frame clones only, not all of them. The table has some 180,000 clones, about four fifths seen once. What was sequenced was PBMCs. The receptors were gathered from a female donor in good health and CMV-seronegative.

The V and J genes are TRBV4-1 and TRBJ2-5, with 7 bases fitting TRBD2. The J call is uncertain, as TRBJ2-7 better fits the DNA end. Per the germline V gene, CDR1 is MGHRA and CDR2 is YSYEKL. The CDR3 totals 15 residues. CDR3 amino acids: CASSQASGAVYEQYF. DNA of the CDR3: TGCGCCAGCAGCCAAGCCAGCGGGGCCGTCTACGAGCAGTACTTC.

The V gene is TRBV5-4, the J gene TRBJ2-2, with a tentative D call TRBD1 (6 bases). Trimming removed 5 bases from V and 5 bases from J, with 16 bases in between. The CDR3 runs to 15 residues. Germline V CDR1 and CDR2: SGHNT, YYREEE (reference sequence). In nucleotides, the CDR3 is TGTGCCAGCAGTTTCCAGGGGTCAGGGACCGGGGAGCTGTTTTTT. This encodes CASSFQGSGTGELFF.

The chain uses TRBV7-2 and TRBJ2-3; no clear D. V was clipped by 5 bases and J by 4 bases, with 10 bases between them. Germline V gene lookup returns CDR1 SGHTA and CDR2 FQGNSA. This CDR3 contains 13 residues. CDR3 DNA sequence: TGTGCCAGCAGCCCCGACTGGGCAGATACGCAGTATTTT. This sequence encodes CASSPDWADTQYF.

The chain is built from TRBV28 and TRBJ2-7, with D tentatively TRBD2 (6 bases). The CDR3 has 13 amino acids. Germline V gene lookup returns CDR1 MDHEN and CDR2 SYDVKM. Trimming left V 11 bases short and J 0 bases short, with 14 bases between. Written as DNA, the CDR3 is TGTGCCTGCGGGGAGTCGAGCTCCTACGAGCAGTACTTC. This sequence encodes CACGESSSYEQYF.

The rearrangement joins TRBV28 to TRBJ2-3, with 7 bases fitting TRBD2. The V gene's germline CDR1 is MDHEN and CDR2 SYDVKM. The CDR3 loop spans 17 amino acids. Trimming took 2 bases from V and 5 from J; bases not matched to a gene: 13. The CDR3 coding sequence is TGTGCCAGCAGTTTAATGGTCCCGCGGGAGTCAGGAGATACGCAGTATTTT. Its translation is CASSLMVPRESGDTQYF. Based on the CDR3 plus reference TRBV28 and TRBJ2-3, the full variable domain is DVKVTQSSRYLVKRTGEKVFLECVQDMDHENMFWYRQDPGLGLRLIYFSYDVKMKEKGDIPEGYSVSREKKERFSLILESASTNQTSMYLCASSLMVPRESGDTQYFGPGTRLTVL.

The V and J genes are TRBV19 and TRBJ2-1, with 9 positions matching TRBD2. Germline trimming cut 5 bases from V and 2 bases from J; bases unmatched to any gene: 7. Germline V CDR1 and CDR2: LNHDA, SQIVND (reference sequence). The CDR3 consists of 16 residues. The CDR3 sequence: CASSSVAGAPYNEQFF. The CDR3 nucleotides are TGTGCCAGTAGTTCAGTAGCGGGAGCCCCCTACAATGAGCAGTTCTTC.

V gene TRBV7-3 combines with J gene TRBJ1-1, with unresolved D. CDR1 and CDR2 (germline): SGHTA, FQGTGA. This CDR3 is 13 amino acids long. Trimming took off 2 bases at V and 1 base at J, with 5 bases between the two ends. CDR3: CASSLYRNTEAFF. The CDR3 DNA is TGTGCCAGCAGCTTATATAGGAACACTGAAGCTTTCTTT.

The gene calls are TRBV5-4 and TRBJ2-2; D possibly corresponds to TRBD1 (5 bases). The V and J ends lost 3 bases and 4 bases respectively, with 10 bases between them. CDR1 is SGHNT, CDR2 YYREEE, per germline (reference sequence). The CDR3 spans 14 residues. In nucleotides, the CDR3 is TGTGCCAGCAGCTGGGGCCAAGGCACCGGGGAGCTGTTTTTT. Translated, it gives CASSWGQGTGELFF.